This T cell receptor beta chain was found in a study of post-analysis software for immune sequencing data. Losses at the gene ends were 0 bases for V and 6 bases for J; bases not matched to a gene: 5. CDR1 MNHNY and CDR2 SVGAGI come from the germline V gene (reference sequence). The CDR3 loop spans 15 amino acids. Study findings and constraints: TRBV5-6, TRBV5-1 and TRBV20-1 belonged to a set of a handful of TRBV segments that were more frequent in patients than controls. Significantly decreased normalized Chao1 diversity was recorded for multiple sclerosis patients relative to controls.

As for this clonotype: Its antigen is currently unknown.

Libraries were made from TCR beta cDNA, and they carried unique molecular identifiers. A single record per CDR3 protein comes from TCRdb applying MiXCR to the PCR reads. The profile shows about 570,000 distinct CDR3 sequences, around 34% of them singletons. Sequenced: blood. The clonotype comes from a girl aged 2-17 years with multiple sclerosis. The chain combines TRBV6-6 with TRBJ2-1, with TRBD1 identical over 7 bases. CDR3 coding DNA: TGTGCCAGCAGTTACTCGAGACAGGGTCCCAATGAGCAGTTCTTC. It codes for CASSYSRQGPNEQFF.